This T cell receptor (beta chain) appears in the sequencing data of a study of identical twins. Study-level points and caveats: Insertions were fewer in abundant cord blood beta clonotypes, whereas memory repertoires showed none of this pattern. Diverse VJ usage suggested most zero-insertion clonotypes were not invariant T cells. Models, which agreed with sharing between unrelated individuals, nonetheless underestimated the out-of-frame TCR alpha sharing seen in monozygotic twins. Out-of-frame alpha sequences shared by twins showed excess low generation probability.

Note on this clonotype: Its antigen remains unknown.

V shed 4 bases, J shed 10 bases, and the junction held 12 bases outside the gene matches. Germline V gene sequence: CDR1 SNHLY, CDR2 FYNNEI. The CDR3 totals 16 residues. TCRdb redid the calling of the 5' RACE reads with MiXCR, one entry per CDR3 protein. Here the sample spans about 500,000 distinct CDR3 sequences, 14% being singletons. These data are also associated with another study on yellow fever vaccine responses in identical twins.

Sequencing input: CD4+ T cells sorted from blood. This chain links TRBV2 with TRBJ1-6; 8 nucleotides align to TRBD1. This clonotype originated in a woman aged 18-30 years in good health. The CDR3 DNA is TGTGCCAGCAGTGGCCCTCGACAGGGGACTGGATCACCCCTCCACTTT. Protein product: CASSGPRQGTGSPLHF.